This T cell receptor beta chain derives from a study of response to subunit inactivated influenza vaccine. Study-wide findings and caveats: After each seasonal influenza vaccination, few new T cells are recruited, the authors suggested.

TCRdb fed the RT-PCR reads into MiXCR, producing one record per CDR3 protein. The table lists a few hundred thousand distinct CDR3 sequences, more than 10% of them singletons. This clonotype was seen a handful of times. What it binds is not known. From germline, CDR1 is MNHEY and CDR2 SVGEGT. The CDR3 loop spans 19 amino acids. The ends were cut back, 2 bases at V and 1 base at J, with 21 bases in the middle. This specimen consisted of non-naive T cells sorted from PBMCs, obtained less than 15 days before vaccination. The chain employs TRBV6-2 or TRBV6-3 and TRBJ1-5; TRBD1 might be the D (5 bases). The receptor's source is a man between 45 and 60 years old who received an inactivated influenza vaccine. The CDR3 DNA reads TGTGCCAGCAGTTACGACAGCCTATCCATCCTAGGGAGCAATCAGCCCCAGCATTTT. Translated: CASSYDSLSILGSNQPQHF.